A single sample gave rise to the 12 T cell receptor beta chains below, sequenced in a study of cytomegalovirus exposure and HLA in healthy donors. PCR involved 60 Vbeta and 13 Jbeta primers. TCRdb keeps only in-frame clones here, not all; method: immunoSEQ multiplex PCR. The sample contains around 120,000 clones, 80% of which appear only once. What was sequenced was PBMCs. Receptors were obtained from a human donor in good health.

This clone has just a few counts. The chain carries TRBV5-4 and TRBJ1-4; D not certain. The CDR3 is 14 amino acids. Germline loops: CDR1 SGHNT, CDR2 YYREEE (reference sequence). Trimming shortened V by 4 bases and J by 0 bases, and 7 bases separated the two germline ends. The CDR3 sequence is CASSPSSTNEKLFF. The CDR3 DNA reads TGTGCCAGCAGCCCTTCTTCAACTAATGAAAAACTGTTTTTT.

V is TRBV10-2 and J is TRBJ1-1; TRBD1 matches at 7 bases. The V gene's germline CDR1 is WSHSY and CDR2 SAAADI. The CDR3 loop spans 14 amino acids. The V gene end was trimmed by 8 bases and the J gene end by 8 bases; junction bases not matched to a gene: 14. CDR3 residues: CASVDRAANPEAFF. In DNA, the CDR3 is TGCGCCAGCGTCGACAGGGCGGCTAATCCAGAAGCTTTCTTT.

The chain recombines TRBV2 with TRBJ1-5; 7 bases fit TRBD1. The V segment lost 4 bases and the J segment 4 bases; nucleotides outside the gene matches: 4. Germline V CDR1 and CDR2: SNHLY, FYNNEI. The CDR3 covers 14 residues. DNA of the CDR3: TGTGCCAGCAGTGCTGAGGGACAGAATCAGCCCCAGCATTTT. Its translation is CASSAEGQNQPQHF.

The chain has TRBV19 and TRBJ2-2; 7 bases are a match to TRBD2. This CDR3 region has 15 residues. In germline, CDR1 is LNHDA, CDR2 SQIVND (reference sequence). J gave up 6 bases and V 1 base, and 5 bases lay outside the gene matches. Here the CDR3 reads CASSIGTSWAGELFF. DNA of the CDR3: TGTGCCAGTAGTATAGGGACTAGTTGGGCCGGGGAGCTGTTTTTT.

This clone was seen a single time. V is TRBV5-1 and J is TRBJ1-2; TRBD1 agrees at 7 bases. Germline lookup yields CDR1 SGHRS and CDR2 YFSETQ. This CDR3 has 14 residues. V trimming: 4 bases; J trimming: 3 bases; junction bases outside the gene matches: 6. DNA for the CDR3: TGCGCCAGCAGCGAAGGGGGCGCGGACTATGGCTACACCTTC. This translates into CASSEGGADYGYTF.

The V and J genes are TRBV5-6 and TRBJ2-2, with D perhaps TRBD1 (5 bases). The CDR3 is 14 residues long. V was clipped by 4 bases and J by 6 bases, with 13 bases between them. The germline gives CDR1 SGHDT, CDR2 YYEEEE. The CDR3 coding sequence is TGTGCCAGCAGCCTCGCCGAGACAGCCGGGGAGCTGTTTTTT. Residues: CASSLAETAGELFF.

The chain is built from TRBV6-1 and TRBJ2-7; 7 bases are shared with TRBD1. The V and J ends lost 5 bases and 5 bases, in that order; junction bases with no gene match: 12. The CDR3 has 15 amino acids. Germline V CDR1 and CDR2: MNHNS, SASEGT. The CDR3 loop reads CASSNQQGHGHEQYF. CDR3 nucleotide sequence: TGTGCCAGCAGTAACCAACAGGGGCATGGCCACGAGCAGTACTTC.

CDR3 sequence reads: CASSSRDRVISPLHF. The CDR3, as DNA: TGTGCCAGCAGCTCCCGGGACAGGGTAATTTCACCCCTCCACTTT. The V and J genes are TRBV7-9 and TRBJ1-6, with TRBD1 identical over 9 bases. The germline V gene has CDR1 SEHNR and CDR2 FQNEAQ (reference sequence). This CDR3 has 15 amino acids. Losses at the gene ends were 4 bases for V and 9 bases for J; bases not matched to a gene: 7.

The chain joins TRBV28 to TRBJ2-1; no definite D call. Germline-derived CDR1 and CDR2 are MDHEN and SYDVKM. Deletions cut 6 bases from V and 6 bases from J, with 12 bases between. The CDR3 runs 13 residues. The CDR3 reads CASRSSARNEQFF. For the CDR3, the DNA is TGTGCCAGCAGAAGCTCTGCCCGCAATGAGCAGTTCTTC.

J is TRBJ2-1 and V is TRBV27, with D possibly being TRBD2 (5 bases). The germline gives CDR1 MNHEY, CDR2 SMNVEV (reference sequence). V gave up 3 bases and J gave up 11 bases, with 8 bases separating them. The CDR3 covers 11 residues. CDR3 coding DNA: TGTGCCAGCAGTTTGAGGGAAAAGCAGTTCTTC. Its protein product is CASSLREKQFF.

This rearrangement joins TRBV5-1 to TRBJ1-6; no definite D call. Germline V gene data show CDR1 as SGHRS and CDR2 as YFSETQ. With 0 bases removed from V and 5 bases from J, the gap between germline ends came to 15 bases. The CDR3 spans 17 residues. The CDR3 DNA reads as TGCGCCAGCAGCTTGGGACCGGCAGGAGCGGATAATTCACCCCTCCACTTT. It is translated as CASSLGPAGADNSPLHF.

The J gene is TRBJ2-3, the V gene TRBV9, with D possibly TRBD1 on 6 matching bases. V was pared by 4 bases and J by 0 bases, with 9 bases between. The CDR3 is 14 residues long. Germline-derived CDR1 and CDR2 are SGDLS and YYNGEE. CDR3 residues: CASSYRASTDTQYF. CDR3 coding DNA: TGTGCCAGCAGCTACAGGGCGAGCACAGATACGCAGTATTTT.